What follows describes a single TCR beta chain. Sequence at one end of the junction differs from germline and may be a read error. The record originates from a study of cytomegalovirus exposure and HLA in healthy donors. The PCR had 60 Vbeta and 13 Jbeta primers. This table comes from immunoSEQ multiplex PCR, and its TCRdb copy is limited to in-frame clones, with some not included. In the table there are about 120,000 clones, 74% of which are singletons. CDR1 is SGHRS, CDR2 YFSETQ, per germline. The CDR3 runs 16 residues. Sequencing was carried out using PBMCs. The sequence was collected from a human donor in good health. The chain employs TRBV5-1 and TRBJ2-3, with 9 bases fitting TRBD1. The CDR3 protein is CASSLGTGRYTDTQYF. Written as DNA, the CDR3 is TGCGCCAGCAGCCTCGGGACAGGGAGGTACACAGATACACAGTATTTT. The variable domain in full, with the rest retrieved from reference TRBV5-1 and TRBJ2-3, is KAGVTQTPRYLIKTRGQQVTLSCSPISGHRSVSWYQQTPGQGLQFLFEYFSETQRNKGNFPGRFSGRQFSNSRSEMNVSTLELGDSALYLCASSLGTGRYTDTQYFGPGTRLTVL.